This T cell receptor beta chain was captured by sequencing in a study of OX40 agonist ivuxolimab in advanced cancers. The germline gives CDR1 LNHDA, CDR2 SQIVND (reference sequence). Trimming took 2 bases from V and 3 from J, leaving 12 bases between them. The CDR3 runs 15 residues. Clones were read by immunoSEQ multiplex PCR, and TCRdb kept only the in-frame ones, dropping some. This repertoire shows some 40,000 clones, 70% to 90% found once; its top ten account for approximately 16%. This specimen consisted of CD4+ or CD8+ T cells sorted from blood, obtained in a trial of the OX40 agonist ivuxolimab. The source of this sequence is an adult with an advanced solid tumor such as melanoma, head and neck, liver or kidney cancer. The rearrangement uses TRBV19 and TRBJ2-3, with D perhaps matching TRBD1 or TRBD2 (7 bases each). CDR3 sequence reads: CASSIIRGGTDTQYF. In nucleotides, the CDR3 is TGTGCCAGTAGTATAATCAGGGGGGGAACAGATACGCAGTATTTT.